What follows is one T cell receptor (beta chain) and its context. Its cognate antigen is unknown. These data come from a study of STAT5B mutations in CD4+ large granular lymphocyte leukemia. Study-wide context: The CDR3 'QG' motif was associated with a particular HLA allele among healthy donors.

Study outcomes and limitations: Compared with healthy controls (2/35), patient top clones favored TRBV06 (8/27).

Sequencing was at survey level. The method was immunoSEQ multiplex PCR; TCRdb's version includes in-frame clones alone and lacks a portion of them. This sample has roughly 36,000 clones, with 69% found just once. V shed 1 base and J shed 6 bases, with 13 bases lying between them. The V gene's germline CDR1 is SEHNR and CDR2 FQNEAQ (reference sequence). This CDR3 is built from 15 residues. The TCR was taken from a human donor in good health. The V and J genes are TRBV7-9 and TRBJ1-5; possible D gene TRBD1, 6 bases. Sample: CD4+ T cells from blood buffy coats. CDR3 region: CASSLEGGPGQPQHF. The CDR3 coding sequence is TGTGCCAGCAGCTTAGAAGGGGGGCCGGGTCAGCCCCAGCATTTT. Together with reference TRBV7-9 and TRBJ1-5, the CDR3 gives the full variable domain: DTGVSQNPRHKITKRGQNVTFRCDPISEHNRLYWYRQTLGQGPEFLTYFQNEAQLEKSRLLSDRFSAERPKGSFSTLEIQRTEQGDSAMYLCASSLEGGPGQPQHFGDGTRLSIL.